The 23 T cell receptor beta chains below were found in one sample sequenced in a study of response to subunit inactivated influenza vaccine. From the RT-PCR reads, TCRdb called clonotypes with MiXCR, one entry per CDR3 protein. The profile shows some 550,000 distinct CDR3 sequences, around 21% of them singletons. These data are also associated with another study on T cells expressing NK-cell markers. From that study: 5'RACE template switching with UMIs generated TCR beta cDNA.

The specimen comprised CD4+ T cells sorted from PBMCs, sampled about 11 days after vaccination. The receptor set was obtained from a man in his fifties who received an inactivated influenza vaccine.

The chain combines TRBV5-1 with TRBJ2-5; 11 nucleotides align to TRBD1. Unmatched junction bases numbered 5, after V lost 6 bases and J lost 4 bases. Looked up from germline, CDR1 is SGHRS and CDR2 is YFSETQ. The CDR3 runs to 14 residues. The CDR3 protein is CASTGTGGTETQYF. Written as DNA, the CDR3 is TGCGCCAGCACCGGGACAGGGGGAACAGAGACCCAGTACTTC.

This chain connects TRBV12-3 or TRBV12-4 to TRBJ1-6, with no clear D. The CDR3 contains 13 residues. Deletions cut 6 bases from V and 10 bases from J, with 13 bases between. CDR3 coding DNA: TGTGCCAGCAGCATGGAGCGCTTATCACCCCTCCACTTT. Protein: CASSMERLSPLHF.

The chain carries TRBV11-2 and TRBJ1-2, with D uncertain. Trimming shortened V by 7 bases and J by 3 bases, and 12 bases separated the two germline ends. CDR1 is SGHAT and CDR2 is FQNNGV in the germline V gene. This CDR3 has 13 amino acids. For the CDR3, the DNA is TGTGCCAGCACGACACGTCGGGACTATGGCTACACCTTC. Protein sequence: CASTTRRDYGYTF.

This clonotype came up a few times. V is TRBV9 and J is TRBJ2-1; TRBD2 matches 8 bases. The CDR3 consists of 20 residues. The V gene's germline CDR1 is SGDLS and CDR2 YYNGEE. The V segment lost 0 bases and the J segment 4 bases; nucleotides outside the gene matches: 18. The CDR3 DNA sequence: TGTGCCAGCAGCGTAGGGACTAGCCCTTTTTGGGCCTCGGGGTACAATGAGCAGTTCTTC. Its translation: CASSVGTSPFWASGYNEQFF.

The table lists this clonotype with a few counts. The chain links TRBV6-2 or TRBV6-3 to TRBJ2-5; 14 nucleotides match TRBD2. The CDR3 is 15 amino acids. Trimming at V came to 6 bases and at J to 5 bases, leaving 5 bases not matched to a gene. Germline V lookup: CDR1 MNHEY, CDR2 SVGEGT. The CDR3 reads CASRKGLAGVETQYF. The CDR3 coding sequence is TGTGCCAGCAGGAAGGGACTAGCGGGAGTGGAGACCCAGTACTTC.

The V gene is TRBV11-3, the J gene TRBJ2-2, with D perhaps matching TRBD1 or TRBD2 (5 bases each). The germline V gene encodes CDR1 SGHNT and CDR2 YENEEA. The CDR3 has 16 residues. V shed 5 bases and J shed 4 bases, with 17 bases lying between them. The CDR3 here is CASSPGRGVGTGELFF. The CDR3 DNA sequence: TGTGCCAGCAGCCCCGGCCGGGGCGTTGGCACCGGGGAGCTGTTTTTT.

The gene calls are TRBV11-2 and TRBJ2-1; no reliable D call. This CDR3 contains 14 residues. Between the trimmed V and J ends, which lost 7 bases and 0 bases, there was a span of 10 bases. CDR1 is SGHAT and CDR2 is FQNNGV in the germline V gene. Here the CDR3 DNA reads TGTGCCAGCACCAGCGCAAGCTCCTACAATGAGCAGTTCTTC. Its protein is CASTSASSYNEQFF.

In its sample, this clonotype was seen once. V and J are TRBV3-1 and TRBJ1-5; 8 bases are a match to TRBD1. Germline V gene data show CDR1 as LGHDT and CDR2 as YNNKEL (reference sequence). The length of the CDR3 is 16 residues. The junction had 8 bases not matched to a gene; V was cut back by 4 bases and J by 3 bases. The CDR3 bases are TGTGCCAGCAGCCCCGGACAGGGAGGATACAATCAGCCCCAGCATTTT. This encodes CASSPGQGGYNQPQHF. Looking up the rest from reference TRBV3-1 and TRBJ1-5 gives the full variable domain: DTAVSQTPKYLVTQMGNDKSIKCEQNLGHDTMYWYKQDSKKFLKIMFSYNNKELIINETVPNRFSPKSPDKAHLNLHINSLELGDSAVYFCASSPGQGGYNQPQHFGDGTRLSIL.

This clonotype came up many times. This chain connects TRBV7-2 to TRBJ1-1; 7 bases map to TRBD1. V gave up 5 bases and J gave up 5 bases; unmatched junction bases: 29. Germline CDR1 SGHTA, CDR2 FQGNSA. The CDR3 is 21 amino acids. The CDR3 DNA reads TGTGCCAGCAGCCCAAAACCCTCCGCGGGACAGCTCATTTTCGGAGGGACTGAAGCTTTCTTT. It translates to CASSPKPSAGQLIFGGTEAFF.

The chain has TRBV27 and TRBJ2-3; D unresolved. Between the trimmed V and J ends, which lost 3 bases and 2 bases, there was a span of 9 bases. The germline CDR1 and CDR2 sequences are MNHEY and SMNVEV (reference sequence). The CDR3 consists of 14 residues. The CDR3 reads CASSFANDTDTQYF. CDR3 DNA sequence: TGTGCCAGCAGTTTTGCGAACGACACAGATACGCAGTATTTT.

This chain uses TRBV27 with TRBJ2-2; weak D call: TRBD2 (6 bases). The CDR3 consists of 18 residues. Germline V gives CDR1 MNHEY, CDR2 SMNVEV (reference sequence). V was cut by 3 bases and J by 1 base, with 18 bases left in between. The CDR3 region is CASSLGGLVWGNTGELFF. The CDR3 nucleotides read TGTGCCAGCAGTTTGGGGGGTTTAGTCTGGGGGAACACCGGGGAGCTGTTTTTT.

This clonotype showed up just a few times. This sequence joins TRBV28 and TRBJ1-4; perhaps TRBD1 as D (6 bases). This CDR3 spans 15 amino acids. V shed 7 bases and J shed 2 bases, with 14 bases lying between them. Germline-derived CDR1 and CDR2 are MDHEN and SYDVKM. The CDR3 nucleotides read TGTGCCAGCAAAACGGGGGGGCTGACTAATGAAAAACTGTTTTTT. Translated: CASKTGGLTNEKLFF.

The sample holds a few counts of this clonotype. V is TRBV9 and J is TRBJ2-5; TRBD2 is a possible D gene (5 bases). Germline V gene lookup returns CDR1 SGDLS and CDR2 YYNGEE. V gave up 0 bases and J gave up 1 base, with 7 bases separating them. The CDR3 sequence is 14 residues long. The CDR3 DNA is TGTGCCAGCAGCGTAGGAGGGCGCCAAGAGACCCAGTACTTC. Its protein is CASSVGGRQETQYF.

Written as DNA, the CDR3 is TGCGCCAGCAGTGAGTCTCTTTTGGGTGAGCAGTACTTC. It specifies CASSESLLGEQYF. The V and J genes are TRBV10-1 and TRBJ2-7; no reliable D call. The CDR3 loop spans 13 amino acids. V was clipped by 0 bases and J by 7 bases, with 10 bases between them. Germline V gene lookup returns CDR1 WNHNN and CDR2 SYGVQD (reference sequence).

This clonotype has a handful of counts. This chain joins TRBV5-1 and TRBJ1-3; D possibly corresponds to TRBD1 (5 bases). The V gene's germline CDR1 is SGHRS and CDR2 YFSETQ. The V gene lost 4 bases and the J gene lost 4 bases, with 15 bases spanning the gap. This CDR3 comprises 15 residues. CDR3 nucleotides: TGCGCCAGCAGCCGGGACCCGAGGTCCGGAAACACCATATATTTT. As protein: CASSRDPRSGNTIYF. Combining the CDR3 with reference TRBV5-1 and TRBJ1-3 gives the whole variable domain KAGVTQTPRYLIKTRGQQVTLSCSPISGHRSVSWYQQTPGQGLQFLFEYFSETQRNKGNFPGRFSGRQFSNSRSEMNVSTLELGDSALYLCASSRDPRSGNTIYFGEGSWLTVV.

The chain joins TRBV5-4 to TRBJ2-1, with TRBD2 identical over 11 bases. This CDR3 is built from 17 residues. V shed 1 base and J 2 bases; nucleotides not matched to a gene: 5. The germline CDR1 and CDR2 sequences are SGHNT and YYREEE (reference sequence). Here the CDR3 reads CASSLKTSGITYNEQFF. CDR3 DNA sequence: TGTGCCAGCAGCTTGAAGACTAGCGGGATAACCTACAATGAGCAGTTCTTC.

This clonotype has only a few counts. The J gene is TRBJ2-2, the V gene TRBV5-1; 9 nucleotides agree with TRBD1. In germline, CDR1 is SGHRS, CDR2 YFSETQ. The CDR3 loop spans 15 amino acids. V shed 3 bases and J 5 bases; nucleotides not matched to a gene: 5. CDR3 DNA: TGCGCCAGCAGCTCCCGACAGGGGGAAACCGGGGAGCTGTTTTTT. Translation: CASSSRQGETGELFF.

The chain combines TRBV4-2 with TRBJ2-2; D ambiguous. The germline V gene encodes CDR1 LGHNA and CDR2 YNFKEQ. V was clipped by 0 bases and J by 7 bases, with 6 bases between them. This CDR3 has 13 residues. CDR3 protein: CASSQDWGGELFF. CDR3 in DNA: TGTGCCAGCAGCCAAGATTGGGGCGGGGAGCTGTTTTTT.

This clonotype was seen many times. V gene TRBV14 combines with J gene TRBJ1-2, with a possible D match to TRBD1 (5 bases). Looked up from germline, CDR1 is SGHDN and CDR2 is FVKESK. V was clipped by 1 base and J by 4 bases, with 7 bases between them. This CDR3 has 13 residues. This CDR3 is CASSQVQGYGYTF. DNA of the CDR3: TGTGCCAGCAGCCAAGTCCAGGGCTATGGCTACACCTTC.

The CDR3 loop is CASSSGQGPTNEKLFF. The CDR3 region has the DNA TGCGCCAGCAGCTCCGGACAGGGACCAACTAATGAAAAACTGTTTTTT. The rearrangement links TRBV5-1 to TRBJ1-4, with 8 nucleotides matching TRBD1. V gave up 3 bases and J gave up 0 bases; unmatched junction bases: 4. This CDR3 has 16 residues. Germline CDR1 and CDR2: SGHRS and YFSETQ.

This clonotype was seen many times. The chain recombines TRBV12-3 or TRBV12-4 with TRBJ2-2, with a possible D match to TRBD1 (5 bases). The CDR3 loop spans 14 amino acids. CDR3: CASSSGADTGELFF. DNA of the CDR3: TGTGCTAGTAGCAGTGGGGCGGACACCGGGGAGCTGTTTTTT.

This chain's CDR3 is CASSYGESYGYTF. CDR3 nucleotides: TGTGCCAGCAGTTACGGAGAAAGCTATGGCTACACCTTC. This sequence joins TRBV6-6 and TRBJ1-2; D unresolved. This CDR3 spans 13 amino acids. CDR1 and CDR2 (germline): MNHNY, SVGAGI (reference sequence). Deletions cut 2 bases from V and 4 bases from J, with 8 bases between.

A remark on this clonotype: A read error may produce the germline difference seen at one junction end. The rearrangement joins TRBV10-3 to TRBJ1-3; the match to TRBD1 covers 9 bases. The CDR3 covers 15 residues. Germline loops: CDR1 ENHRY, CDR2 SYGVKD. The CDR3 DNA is TGTGCCATCAAGATTACAGGGGGCTTTGGATACACCATATATTTT. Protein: CAIKITGGFGYTIYF.